This TCR beta chain comes out of a study of T-cell memory formation after mild COVID-19. TCRdb ran MiXCR on the 5' RACE reads and lists one entry per CDR3 protein. The sample lists around 370,000 distinct CDR3 sequences, around a fifth occurring once. The V segment lost 10 bases and the J segment 1 base; nucleotides outside the gene matches: 18. CDR3 size: 18 residues. CDR1 is MGHRA, CDR2 YSYEKL, per germline. The V and J genes are TRBV4-1 and TRBJ2-3; 9 nucleotides agree with TRBD2. What was sequenced was PBMCs or a T cell subset sorted from them (not recorded which). This sequence was found in an adult woman who had mild COVID-19 (a few samples of this study predate the infection). Cell type and time point are not known. The CDR3 DNA reads as TGCGCCACCTCTAGCGGGGTGCCTACGCCTCTTGGCACAGATACGCAGTATTTT. Translation: CATSSGVPTPLGTDTQYF.